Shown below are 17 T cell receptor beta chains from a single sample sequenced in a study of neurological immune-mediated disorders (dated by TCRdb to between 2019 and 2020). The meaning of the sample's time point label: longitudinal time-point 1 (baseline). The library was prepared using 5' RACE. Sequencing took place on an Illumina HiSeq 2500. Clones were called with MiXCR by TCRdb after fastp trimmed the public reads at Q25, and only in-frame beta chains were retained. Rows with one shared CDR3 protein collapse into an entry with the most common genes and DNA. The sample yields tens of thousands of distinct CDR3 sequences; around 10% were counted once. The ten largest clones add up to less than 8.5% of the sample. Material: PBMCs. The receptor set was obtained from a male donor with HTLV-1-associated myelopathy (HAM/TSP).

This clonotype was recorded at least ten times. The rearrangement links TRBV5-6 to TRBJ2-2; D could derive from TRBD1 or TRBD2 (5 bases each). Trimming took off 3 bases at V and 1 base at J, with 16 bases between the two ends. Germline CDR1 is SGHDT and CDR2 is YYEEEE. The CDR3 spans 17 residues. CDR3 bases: TGTGCCAGCAGCTATCTGGGGACGGCAGAGAACACCGGGGAGCTGTTTTTT. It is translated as CASSYLGTAENTGELFF. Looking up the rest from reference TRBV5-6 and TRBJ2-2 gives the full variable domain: DAGVTQSPTHLIKTRGQQVTLRCSPKSGHDTVSWYQQALGQGPQFIFQYYEEEERQRGNFPDRFSGHQFPNYSSELNVNALLLGDSALYLCASSYLGTAENTGELFFGEGSRLTVL.

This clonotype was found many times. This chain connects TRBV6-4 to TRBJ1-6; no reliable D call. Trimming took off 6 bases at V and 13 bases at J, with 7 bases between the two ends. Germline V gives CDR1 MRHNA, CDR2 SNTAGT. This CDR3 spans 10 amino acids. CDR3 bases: TGTGCCAGCAGACGTCCGCCCCTCCACTTT. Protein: CASRRPPLHF.

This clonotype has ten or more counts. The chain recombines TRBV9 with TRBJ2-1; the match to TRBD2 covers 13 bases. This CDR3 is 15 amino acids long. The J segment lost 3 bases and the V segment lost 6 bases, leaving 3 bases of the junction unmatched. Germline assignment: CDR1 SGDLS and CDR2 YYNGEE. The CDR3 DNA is TGTGCCAGCACTAGGACTAGCGGGGGCTACAATGAGCAGTTCTTC. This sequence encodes CASTRTSGGYNEQFF.

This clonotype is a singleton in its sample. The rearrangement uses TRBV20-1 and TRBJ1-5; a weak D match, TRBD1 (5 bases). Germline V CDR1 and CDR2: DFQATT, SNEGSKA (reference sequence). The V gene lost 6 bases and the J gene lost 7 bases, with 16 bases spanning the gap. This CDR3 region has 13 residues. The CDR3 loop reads CSATAGQGQPQHF. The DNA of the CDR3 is TGCAGTGCCACCGCAGGGCAGGGACAGCCCCAGCATTTT.

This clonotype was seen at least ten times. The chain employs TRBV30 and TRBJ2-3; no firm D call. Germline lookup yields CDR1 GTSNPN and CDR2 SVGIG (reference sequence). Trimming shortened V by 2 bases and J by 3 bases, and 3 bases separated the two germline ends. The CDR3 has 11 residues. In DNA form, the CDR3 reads TGTGCCTGGAGTCGGACAGATACGCAGTATTTT. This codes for CAWSRTDTQYF.

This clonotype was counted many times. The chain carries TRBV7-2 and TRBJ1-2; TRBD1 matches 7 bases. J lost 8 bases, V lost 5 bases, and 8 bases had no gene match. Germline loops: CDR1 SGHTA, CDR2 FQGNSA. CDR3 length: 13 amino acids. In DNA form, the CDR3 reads TGTGCCAGCAGCCCGACAGGGTTGGGCGGCTACACCTTC. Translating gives CASSPTGLGGYTF. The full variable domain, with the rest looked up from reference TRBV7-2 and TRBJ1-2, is GAGVSQSPSNKVTEKGKDVELRCDPISGHTALYWYRQSLGQGLEFLIYFQGNSAPDKSGLPSDRFSAERTGGSVSTLTIQRTQQEDSAVYLCASSPTGLGGYTFGSGTRLTVV.

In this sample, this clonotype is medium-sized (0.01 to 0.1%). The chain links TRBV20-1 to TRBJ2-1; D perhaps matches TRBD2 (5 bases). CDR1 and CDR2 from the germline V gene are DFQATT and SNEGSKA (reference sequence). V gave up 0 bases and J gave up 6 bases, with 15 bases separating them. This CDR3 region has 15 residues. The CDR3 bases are TGCAGTGCTAGAGATGGTGGACTTATCGGCAATGAGCAGTTCTTC. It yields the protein CSARDGGLIGNEQFF.

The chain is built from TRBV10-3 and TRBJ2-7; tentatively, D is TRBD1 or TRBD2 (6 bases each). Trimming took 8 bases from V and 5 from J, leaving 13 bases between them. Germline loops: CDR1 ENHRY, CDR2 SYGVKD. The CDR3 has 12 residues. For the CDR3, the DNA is TGTGCCATCCGCAGGGGAGGTGACGAGCAGTACTTC. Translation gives CAIRRGGDEQYF.

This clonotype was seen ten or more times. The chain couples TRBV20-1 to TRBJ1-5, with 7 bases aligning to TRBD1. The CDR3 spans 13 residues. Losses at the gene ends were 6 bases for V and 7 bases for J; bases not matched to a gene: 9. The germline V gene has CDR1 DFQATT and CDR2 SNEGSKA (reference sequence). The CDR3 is CSALKGQEQPQHF. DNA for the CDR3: TGCAGTGCCCTAAAAGGACAGGAGCAGCCCCAGCATTTT.

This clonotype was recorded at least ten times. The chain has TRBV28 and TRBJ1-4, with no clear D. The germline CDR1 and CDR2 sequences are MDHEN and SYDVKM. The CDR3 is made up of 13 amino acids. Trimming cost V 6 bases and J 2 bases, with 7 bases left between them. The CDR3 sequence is CASSPGTNEKLFF. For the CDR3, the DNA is TGTGCCAGCAGCCCGGGGACTAATGAAAAACTGTTTTTT.

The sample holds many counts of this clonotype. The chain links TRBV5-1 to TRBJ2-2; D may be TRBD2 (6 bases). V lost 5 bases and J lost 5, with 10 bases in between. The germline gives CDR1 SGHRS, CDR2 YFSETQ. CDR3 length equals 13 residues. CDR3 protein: CASRGTSTGELFF. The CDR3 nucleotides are TGCGCCAGCAGAGGGACTTCAACCGGGGAGCTGTTTTTT.

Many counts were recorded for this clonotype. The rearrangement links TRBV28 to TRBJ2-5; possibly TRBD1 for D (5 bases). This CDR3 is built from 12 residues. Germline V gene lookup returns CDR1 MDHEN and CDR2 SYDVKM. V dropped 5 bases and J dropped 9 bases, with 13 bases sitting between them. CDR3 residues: CASSQGATPQYF. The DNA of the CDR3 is TGTGCCAGCAGTCAAGGGGCGACCCCCCAGTACTTC. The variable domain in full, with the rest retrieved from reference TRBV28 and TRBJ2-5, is DVKVTQSSRYLVKRTGEKVFLECVQDMDHENMFWYRQDPGLGLRLIYFSYDVKMKEKGDIPEGYSVSREKKERFSLILESASTNQTSMYLCASSQGATPQYFGPGTRLLVL.

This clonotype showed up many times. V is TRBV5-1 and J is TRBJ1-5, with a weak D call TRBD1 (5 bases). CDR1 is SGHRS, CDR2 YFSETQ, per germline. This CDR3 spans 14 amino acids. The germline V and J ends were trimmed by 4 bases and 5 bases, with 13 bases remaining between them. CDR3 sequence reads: CASSTGGGDQPQHF. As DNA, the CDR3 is TGCGCCAGCAGCACCGGCGGGGGTGATCAGCCCCAGCATTTT. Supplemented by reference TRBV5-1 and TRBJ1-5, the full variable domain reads KAGVTQTPRYLIKTRGQQVTLSCSPISGHRSVSWYQQTPGQGLQFLFEYFSETQRNKGNFPGRFSGRQFSNSRSEMNVSTLELGDSALYLCASSTGGGDQPQHFGDGTRLSIL.

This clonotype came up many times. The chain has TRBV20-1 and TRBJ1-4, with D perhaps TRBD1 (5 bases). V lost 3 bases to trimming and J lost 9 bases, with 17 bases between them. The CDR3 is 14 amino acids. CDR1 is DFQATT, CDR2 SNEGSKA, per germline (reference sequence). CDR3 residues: CSASVRGQNKKLFF. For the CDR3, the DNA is TGCAGTGCTAGTGTGCGGGGCCAGAATAAAAAACTGTTTTTT.

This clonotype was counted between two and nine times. The CDR3: CSVGGGYYGYTF. In nucleotides, the CDR3 is TGCAGCGTGGGGGGGGGATACTATGGCTACACCTTC. The V call is TRBV29-1, the J call TRBJ1-2, with D tentatively TRBD1 (5 bases). The germline V gene encodes CDR1 SQVTM and CDR2 ANQGSEA. CDR3 length: 12 residues. V gave up 6 bases and J gave up 3 bases, with 11 bases separating them.

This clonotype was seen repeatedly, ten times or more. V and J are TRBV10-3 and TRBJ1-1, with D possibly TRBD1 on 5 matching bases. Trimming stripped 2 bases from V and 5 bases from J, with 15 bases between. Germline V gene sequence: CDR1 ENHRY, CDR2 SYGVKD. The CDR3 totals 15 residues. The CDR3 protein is CAISENKPGWTEAFF. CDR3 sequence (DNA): TGTGCCATCAGTGAGAATAAGCCAGGGTGGACTGAAGCTTTCTTT.

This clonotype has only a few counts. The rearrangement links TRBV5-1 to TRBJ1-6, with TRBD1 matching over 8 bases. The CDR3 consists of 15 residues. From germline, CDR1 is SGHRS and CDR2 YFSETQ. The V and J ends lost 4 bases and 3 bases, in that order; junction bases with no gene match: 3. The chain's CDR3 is CASSEGQGYNSPLHF. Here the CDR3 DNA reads TGCGCCAGCAGCGAAGGACAGGGCTATAATTCACCCCTCCACTTT.